These 2 T cell receptor beta chains were all obtained from the same sample, sequenced in a study of blood T cell repertoires in COVID-19. TCRdb keeps only in-frame clones here, not all; method: immunoSEQ multiplex PCR. The sample consists of fewer than 40,000 clones, around nine tenths of them appearing once. Sequencing was performed on peripheral blood. The source of these receptors is a woman aged 80 or over with active or convalescent COVID-19.

The chain employs TRBV5-4 and TRBJ2-2, with a possible D match to TRBD2 (6 bases). V dropped 5 bases and J dropped 8 bases, with 19 bases sitting between them. CDR3 size: 15 residues. The germline gives CDR1 SGHNT, CDR2 YYREEE (reference sequence). The CDR3: CASRPTGTQVGELFF. DNA of the CDR3: TGTGCCAGCAGGCCAACCGGGACTCAAGTAGGGGAGCTGTTTTTT. Full variable domain (remainder filled in from reference TRBV5-4 and TRBJ2-2): ETGVTQSPTHLIKTRGQQVTLRCSSQSGHNTVSWYQQALGQGPQFIFQYYREEENGRGNFPPRFSGLQFPNYSSELNVNALELDDSALYLCASRPTGTQVGELFFGEGSRLTVL.

This chain connects TRBV5-1 to TRBJ1-2; TRBD1 aligns across 8 bases. The CDR3 sequence is 15 residues long. The ends lost 0 bases at V and 4 bases at J; junction bases unmatched: 5. In germline, CDR1 is SGHRS, CDR2 YFSETQ. In nucleotides, the CDR3 is TGCGCCAGCAGCTTGGAGGCAGGGGGCCGCTATGGCTACACCTTC. This encodes CASSLEAGGRYGYTF.